The rows below give T cell receptor beta chains drawn from one sample of a study of cytomegalovirus exposure and HLA in healthy donors. The data were produced by immunoSEQ multiplex PCR, yet TCRdb's version contains in-frame clones alone and is incomplete. The sample records 150,000 to 160,000 clones, approximately 79% being singletons. Input material: PBMCs. The receptor set was obtained from a woman aged 45-65 years in good health and CMV-seropositive. CDR3s include the opening cysteine and the closing phenylalanine or tryptophan. D genes are given only for firm matches. Some rows mark clone size as missing; the rest say once, few, many or name a class of expanded clone.

v_call,clone_size,d_call,j_call,cdr3_aa,cdr3_nt
TRBV7-8,once,-,TRBJ2-2,CASSSSPGELFF,TGTGCCAGCAGCTCCTCCCCCGGGGAGCTGTTTTTT
TRBV6-5,-,TRBD1,TRBJ2-7,CASSGDSYEQYF,TGTGCCAGCAGTGGGGACAGCTACGAGCAGTACTTC
TRBV4-1,few,TRBD1,TRBJ2-7,CASSATWGQGSYEQYF,TGCGCCAGCAGCGCAACTTGGGGACAGGGGTCCTACGAGCAGTACTTC
TRBV30,-,-,TRBJ2-1,CACRGGRGNEQFF,TGTGCCTGCCGGGGTGGCCGCGGCAATGAGCAGTTCTTC
TRBV9,-,TRBD2,TRBJ2-1,CASSVTSGGLYNEQFF,TGTGCCAGCAGCGTAACCAGCGGGGGGCTCTACAATGAGCAGTTCTTC
TRBV7-9,-,TRBD2,TRBJ2-1,CASSLISGGGANNEQFF,TGTGCCAGCAGTCTTATTAGCGGGGGGGGCGCCAACAATGAGCAGTTCTTC
TRBV19,-,TRBD1,TRBJ1-2,CASGGDRVSAGYTF,TGTGCCAGTGGGGGGGACAGGGTTTCTGCTGGCTACACCTTC
TRBV4-1,-,TRBD1,TRBJ1-6,CASSPAGQGYSPLHF,TGCGCCAGCAGCCCCGCGGGACAGGGCTATTCACCCCTCCACTTT
TRBV27,-,TRBD2,TRBJ2-1,CASVGGGRPNEQFF,TGTGCCAGCGTCGGGGGCGGGAGGCCCAATGAGCAGTTCTTC
TRBV7-9,once,-,TRBJ1-3,CASSSESSRNTIYF,TGTGCCAGCAGCTCCGAAAGCTCTCGTAACACCATATATTTT
TRBV19,-,TRBD1,TRBJ2-7,CASSTGTGVSYEQYF,TGTGCCAGTAGTACCGGGACAGGGGTATCCTACGAGCAGTACTTC
TRBV5-4,-,-,TRBJ2-1,CASSLWTNEQFF,TGTGCCAGCAGCTTGTGGACTAACGAGCAGTTCTTC
TRBV9,few,-,TRBJ1-3,CASRPQVSGNTIYF,TGTGCCAGCAGGCCCCAGGTCTCTGGAAACACCATATATTTT
TRBV27,-,-,TRBJ1-6,CASRQNPINYNSPLHF,TGTGCCAGCAGACAAAATCCGATTAATTATAATTCACCCCTCCACTTT
TRBV9,-,TRBD2,TRBJ2-3,CASSVVAGGRSTDTQYF,TGTGCCAGCAGCGTAGTTGCGGGGGGAAGGAGCACAGATACGCAGTATTTT
TRBV5-1,-,-,TRBJ2-1,CASSLRQADYNEQFF,TGCGCCAGCAGCTTGCGTCAGGCCGACTACAATGAGCAGTTCTTC
TRBV2,few,TRBD1,TRBJ2-5,CASSEWGQGLETQYF,TGTGCCAGCAGTGAATGGGGACAGGGTTTGGAGACCCAGTACTTC
TRBV6-1,-,-,TRBJ1-5,CASSSGQLSNQPQHF,TGTGCCAGCAGTTCCGGACAGCTGAGCAATCAGCCCCAGCATTTT
TRBV13,-,-,TRBJ2-1,CASSLGAQIQFF,TGTGCCAGCAGCTTAGGTGCGCAAATTCAGTTCTTC
TRBV6-1,-,-,TRBJ2-7,CASSEVENSYEQYF,TGTGCCAGCAGTGAAGTGGAGAACTCCTACGAGCAGTACTTC
TRBV4-1,-,-,TRBJ2-7,CASSQAGASPGEQYF,TGCGCCAGCAGCCAAGCCGGAGCCTCCCCCGGGGAGCAGTACTTC
TRBV29-1,-,TRBD1,TRBJ2-7,CSVRTGRSYEQYF,TGCAGCGTCCGGACAGGAAGGTCCTACGAGCAGTACTTC
TRBV5-1,-,-,TRBJ1-4,CASSLGEPGEKLFF,TGCGCCAGCAGCTTGGGGGAGCCAGGTGAAAAACTGTTTTTT
TRBV5-4,-,TRBD1,TRBJ1-6,CASSPDRAWNSPLHF,TGTGCCAGCAGCCCGGACAGGGCCTGGAATTCACCCCTCCACTTT
TRBV2,-,TRBD1,TRBJ2-7,CARAGTGVNEQYF,TGTGCCAGGGCCGGGACAGGGGTAAACGAGCAGTACTTC
TRBV27,-,-,TRBJ1-5,CASSITGNQPQHF,TGTGCCAGCAGTATCACAGGCAATCAGCCCCAGCATTTT
TRBV7-9,-,-,TRBJ1-5,CSSSLQGPYSNQPQHF,TGTTCCAGCAGCTTACAGGGCCCCTATAGCAATCAGCCCCAGCATTTT
TRBV27,-,TRBD2,TRBJ2-7,CASSLGGGEQYF,TGTGCCAGCAGTTTAGGCGGGGGCGAGCAGTACTTC
TRBV14,few,TRBD2,TRBJ2-3,CASSQLRTSGGTDTQYF,TGTGCCAGCAGCCAATTAAGGACTAGCGGGGGCACAGATACGCAGTATTTT
TRBV10-2,-,-,TRBJ2-7,CASSTHPAYEQYF,TGCGCCAGCAGTACCCACCCAGCCTACGAGCAGTACTTC
TRBV5-1,-,-,TRBJ2-2,CASSSQVGGGAGELFF,TGCGCCAGCAGCTCCCAAGTGGGGGGAGGCGCCGGGGAGCTGTTTTTT
TRBV4-2,-,TRBD1,TRBJ1-2,CASSQGRDRYGYTF,TGTGCCAGCAGCCAAGGCCGGGACAGATATGGCTACACCTTC
TRBV5-4,-,TRBD2,TRBJ2-2,CASSLDPAGVRSGELFF,TGTGCCAGCAGCTTGGATCCAGCGGGGGTTCGGTCCGGGGAGCTGTTTTTT
TRBV5-1,few,-,TRBJ2-2,CASSLRDPRTGELFF,TGCGCCAGCAGCTTAAGAGATCCACGCACCGGGGAGCTGTTTTTT
TRBV5-1,-,-,TRBJ1-3,CASSLGPGENTIYF,TGCGCCAGCAGCTTGGGCCCTGGGGAGAACACCATATATTTT
TRBV7-2,-,-,TRBJ1-3,CASSPLIGNTIYF,TGTGCCAGCAGCCCCTTGATCGGGAACACCATATATTTT
TRBV6-1,-,-,TRBJ2-3,CASSEVGSGDTQYF,TGTGCCAGCAGTGAAGTCGGGAGTGGCGATACGCAGTATTTT
TRBV19,-,-,TRBJ1-5,CASTPSRGMGPPQHF,TGTGCCAGCACACCTTCCAGGGGAATGGGTCCGCCCCAGCATTTT
TRBV7-2,-,TRBD1,TRBJ1-3,CASSKDRVGNTIYF,TGTGCCAGCAGCAAGGACAGGGTAGGAAACACCATATATTTT
TRBV7-2,-,-,TRBJ2-1,CASSLRLVANNEQFF,TGTGCCAGCAGCTTAAGACTAGTGGCTAATAATGAGCAGTTCTTC
TRBV7-9,-,TRBD1,TRBJ1-6,CASSGTGYNSPLHF,TGTGCCAGCAGCGGGACAGGATATAATTCACCCCTCCACTTT
TRBV5-1,-,-,TRBJ2-2,CASSRTDYPGELFF,TGCGCCAGCAGTAGGACAGACTACCCCGGGGAGCTGTTTTTT